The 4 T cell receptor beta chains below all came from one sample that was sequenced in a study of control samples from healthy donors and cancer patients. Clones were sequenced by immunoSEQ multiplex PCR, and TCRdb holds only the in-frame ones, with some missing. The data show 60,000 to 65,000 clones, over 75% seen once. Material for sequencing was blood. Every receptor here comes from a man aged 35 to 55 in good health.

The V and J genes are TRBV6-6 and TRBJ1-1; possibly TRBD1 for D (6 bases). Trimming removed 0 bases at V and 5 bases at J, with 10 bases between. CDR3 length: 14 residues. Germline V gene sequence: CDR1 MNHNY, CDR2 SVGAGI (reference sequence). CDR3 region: CASSYSGRGTEAFF. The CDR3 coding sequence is TGTGCCAGCAGTTACTCCGGGAGGGGGACTGAAGCTTTCTTT.

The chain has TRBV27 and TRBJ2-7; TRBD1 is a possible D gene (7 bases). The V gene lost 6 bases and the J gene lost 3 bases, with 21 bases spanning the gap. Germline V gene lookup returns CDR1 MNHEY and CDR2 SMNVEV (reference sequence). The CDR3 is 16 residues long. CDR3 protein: CASSHGRDSLVYEQYF. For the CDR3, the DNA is TGTGCCAGCAGCCATGGGCGGGACAGCTTAGTCTACGAGCAGTACTTC.

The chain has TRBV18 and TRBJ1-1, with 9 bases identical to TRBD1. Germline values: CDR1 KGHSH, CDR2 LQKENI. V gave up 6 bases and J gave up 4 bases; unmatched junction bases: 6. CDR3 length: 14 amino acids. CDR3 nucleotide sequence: TGTGCCAGCTCGCCTGACAGGGGGTTCACTGAAGCTTTCTTT. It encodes CASSPDRGFTEAFF.

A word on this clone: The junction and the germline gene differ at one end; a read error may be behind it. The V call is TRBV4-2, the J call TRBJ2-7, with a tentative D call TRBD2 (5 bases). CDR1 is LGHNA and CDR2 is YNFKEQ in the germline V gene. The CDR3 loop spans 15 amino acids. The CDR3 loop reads CAGSQEDSSANEQYF. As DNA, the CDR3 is TGTGCCGGCAGCCAAGAGGACTCCTCGGCGAACGAGCAGTACTTC.